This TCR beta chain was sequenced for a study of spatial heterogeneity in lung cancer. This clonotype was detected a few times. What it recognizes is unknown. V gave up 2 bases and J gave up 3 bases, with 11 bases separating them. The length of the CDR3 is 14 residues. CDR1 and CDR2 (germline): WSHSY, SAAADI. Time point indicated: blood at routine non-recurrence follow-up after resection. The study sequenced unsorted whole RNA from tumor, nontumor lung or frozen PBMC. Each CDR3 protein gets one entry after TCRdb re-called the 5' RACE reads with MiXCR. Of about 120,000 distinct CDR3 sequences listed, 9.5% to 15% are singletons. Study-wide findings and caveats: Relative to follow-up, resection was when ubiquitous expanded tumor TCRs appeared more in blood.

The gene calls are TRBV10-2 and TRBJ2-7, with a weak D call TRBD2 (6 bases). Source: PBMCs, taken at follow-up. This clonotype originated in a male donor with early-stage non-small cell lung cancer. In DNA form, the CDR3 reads TGCGCCAGCAGTGAGGGAGTCGGGGGCTACGAGCAGTACTTC. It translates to CASSEGVGGYEQYF.